Below are 23 T cell receptor beta chains sequenced from a single sample in a study of T cells in Graves' hyperthyroidism and ophthalmopathy. There were TCR beta CDR3 regions amplified from RNA transcripts. HTBI primers were used for first-round RT-PCR of the TCR CDR3. TCRdb reprocessed the multiplex PCR reads via MiXCR and lists one record per CDR3 protein. The data show about 480,000 distinct CDR3 sequences, around 14% seen once. Sequences were obtained from blood. These receptors were collected from a woman in her late teens or twenties with Graves' hyperthyroidism.

The chain employs TRBV10-3 and TRBJ2-1; 8 bases are a match to TRBD2. There are 11 residues in the CDR3. Looked up from germline, CDR1 is ENHRY and CDR2 is SYGVKD. Losses at the gene ends were 7 bases for V and 7 bases for J; bases not matched to a gene: 0. This CDR3 is CAITSGNEQFF. CDR3 nucleotides: TGTGCCATCACTAGCGGGAATGAGCAGTTCTTC.

The chain combines TRBV19 with TRBJ1-2, with D tentatively TRBD1 (5 bases). V gave up 7 bases and J gave up 0 bases, with 15 bases separating them. CDR3 length: 15 amino acids. Per the germline V gene, CDR1 is LNHDA and CDR2 is SQIVND (reference sequence). In nucleotides, the CDR3 is TGTGCCAGTAACGATCGGGGGGGAGCTAACTATGGCTACACCTTC. Residues: CASNDRGGANYGYTF.

There are many counts of this clonotype. This chain connects TRBV27 to TRBJ2-3, with D maybe TRBD2 (6 bases). Trimming cost V 5 bases and J 0 bases, with 18 bases left between them. Germline V CDR1 and CDR2: MNHEY, SMNVEV (reference sequence). The CDR3 is 17 residues long. CDR3 nucleotides: TGTGCCAGCAGTCACCCCGCCGGGGGTGCTAGCACAGATACGCAGTATTTT. Translating gives CASSHPAGGASTDTQYF.

This clonotype was counted at least ten times. The chain has TRBV5-1 and TRBJ2-5; 10 positions match TRBD1. V dropped 3 bases and J dropped 7; count of bases not matched to a gene: 3. This CDR3 has 13 amino acids. Looked up from germline, CDR1 is SGHRS and CDR2 is YFSETQ. The CDR3 region is CASSYGQGGTQYF. In DNA form, the CDR3 reads TGCGCCAGCAGCTACGGACAGGGGGGGACCCAGTACTTC.

This clonotype was seen at least ten times. V is TRBV19 and J is TRBJ2-1, with D perhaps TRBD2 (6 bases). V lost 1 base to trimming and J lost 10 bases, with 11 bases between them. This CDR3 contains 13 residues. Germline lookup yields CDR1 LNHDA and CDR2 SQIVND (reference sequence). The CDR3 region is CASSIVGGVEQFF. The CDR3 nucleotides are TGTGCCAGTAGTATAGTGGGGGGAGTCGAGCAGTTCTTC.

This clonotype was detected ten times or more. The chain uses TRBV2 and TRBJ1-5, with 7 bases aligning to TRBD1. V shed 6 bases, J shed 7 bases, and the junction held 9 bases outside the gene matches. This CDR3 contains 14 residues. CDR1 and CDR2 (germline): SNHLY, FYNNEI. The CDR3 here is CASRDRRERQPQHF. CDR3 DNA sequence: TGTGCCAGCAGGGACAGGCGGGAAAGGCAGCCCCAGCATTTT.

This clonotype appeared many times. This rearrangement joins TRBV6-1 to TRBJ1-2, with 8 bases lining up with TRBD1. With 5 bases clipped from V and 4 bases from J, the junction kept 18 bases outside the gene matches. Germline CDR1 and CDR2: MNHNS and SASEGT. The CDR3 has 18 residues. The CDR3: CASSSLSRGTGAFYGYTF. The CDR3 region has the DNA TGTGCCAGCAGTTCACTCTCAAGGGGGACAGGAGCGTTCTATGGCTACACCTTC.

This clonotype was detected ten times or more. V and J are TRBV11-2 and TRBJ1-1; D is unresolved. There are 13 residues in the CDR3. V was clipped by 5 bases and J by 2 bases, with 9 bases between them. CDR1 is SGHAT, CDR2 FQNNGV, per germline. This chain's CDR3 is CASSMPENTEAFF. The DNA of the CDR3 is TGTGCCAGCAGCATGCCGGAAAACACTGAAGCTTTCTTT.

This clonotype occurred a few times. The chain uses TRBV4-2 and TRBJ2-3; TRBD2 aligns across 7 bases. Germline V gene data show CDR1 as LGHNA and CDR2 as YNFKEQ. J gave up 0 bases and V 4 bases, and 16 bases lay outside the gene matches. The CDR3 is 19 amino acids. CDR3 region: CASSLSGPSGDSSTDTQYF. The CDR3, as DNA: TGTGCCAGCAGCCTAAGTGGGCCTAGCGGAGATTCTAGCACAGATACGCAGTATTTT.

This clonotype was recorded at least ten times. This sequence joins TRBV12-3 or TRBV12-4 and TRBJ2-1, with D possibly called TRBD1 or TRBD2 (6 bases each). The CDR3 has 18 residues. V was pared by 6 bases and J by 8 bases, with 29 bases between. The CDR3 region is CASRTGSWYSRETDEQFF. CDR3 nucleotide sequence: TGTGCCAGCAGGACAGGCTCGTGGTATAGCCGGGAGACCGATGAGCAGTTCTTC.

There are many counts of this clonotype. The chain recombines TRBV4-1 with TRBJ1-4, with D unresolved. Per the germline V gene, CDR1 is MGHRA and CDR2 is YSYEKL. Trimming took off 0 bases at V and 8 bases at J, with 13 bases between the two ends. The CDR3 spans 15 residues. CDR3 amino acids: CASSQDDAGGEKLFF. The CDR3 nucleotides are TGCGCCAGCAGCCAAGATGACGCAGGCGGGGAAAAACTGTTTTTT.

Many counts were recorded for this clonotype. V usage is TRBV7-2 and J usage is TRBJ1-1; perhaps TRBD1 as D (6 bases). Germline CDR1 and CDR2: SGHTA and FQGNSA. The CDR3 runs 13 residues. The germline V and J ends were trimmed by 5 bases and 3 bases, with 10 bases remaining between them. The CDR3 nucleotides are TGTGCCAGCAGCCTCGGACAGTACACTGAAGCTTTCTTT. Protein product: CASSLGQYTEAFF. Full variable domain (remainder filled in from reference TRBV7-2 and TRBJ1-1): GAGVSQSPSNKVTEKGKDVELRCDPISGHTALYWYRQSLGQGLEFLIYFQGNSAPDKSGLPSDRFSAERTGGSVSTLTIQRTQQEDSAVYLCASSLGQYTEAFFGQGTRLTVV.

The chain couples TRBV11-2 to TRBJ2-3; 8 nucleotides align to TRBD2. This CDR3 region has 16 residues. After removal of 5 bases from V and 2 bases from J, the junction contained 9 bases not matched to a gene. Germline CDR1 and CDR2: SGHAT and FQNNGV. The CDR3 sequence is CASSPGSGGFTDTQYF. CDR3 nucleotide sequence: TGTGCCAGCAGCCCGGGGAGCGGGGGATTCACAGATACGCAGTATTTT.

V usage is TRBV11-3 and J usage is TRBJ2-3; 12 positions agree with TRBD1. Per germline, CDR1 SGHNT and CDR2 YENEEA. The junction had 4 bases not matched to a gene; V was cut back by 4 bases and J by 2 bases. CDR3 length: 16 amino acids. The CDR3, as DNA: TGTGCCAGCAGCTCTCGGGGACAGGGGGCCACAGATACGCAGTATTTT. Translated, it gives CASSSRGQGATDTQYF. Filled out from reference TRBV11-3 and TRBJ2-3, the complete variable domain reads EAGVVQSPRYKIIEKKQPVAFWCNPISGHNTLYWYLQNLGQGPELLIRYENEEAVDDSQLPKDRFSAERLKGVDSTLKIQPAELGDSAVYLCASSSRGQGATDTQYFGPGTRLTVL.

This clonotype was detected ten times or more. This chain uses TRBV12-3 or TRBV12-4 with TRBJ2-7, with D perhaps TRBD2 (5 bases). This CDR3 region has 16 residues. Trimming pared 2 bases from V and 1 base from J, leaving 15 bases between. The CDR3 loop reads CASSLTGNRKSYEQYF. The CDR3 bases are TGTGCCAGCAGTTTAACCGGGAATCGGAAATCCTACGAGCAGTACTTC.

This clonotype was seen many times. The chain joins TRBV2 to TRBJ1-3; D ambiguous. There are 15 residues in the CDR3. Germline CDR1 is SNHLY and CDR2 is FYNNEI. V was pared by 2 bases and J by 1 base, with 9 bases between. DNA of the CDR3: TGTGCCAGCAGTGAAAATTCGGGATCTGGAAACACCATATATTTT. It codes for CASSENSGSGNTIYF.

This rearrangement joins TRBV3-1 to TRBJ1-3; unclear D gene. The CDR3 has 18 amino acids. The germline CDR1 and CDR2 sequences are LGHDT and YNNKEL (reference sequence). V lost 4 bases and J lost 0, with 19 bases in between. CDR3 nucleotides: TGTGCCAGCAGCCCCGATCGGAGGACGGCCCTCTCTGGAAACACCATATATTTT. It translates to CASSPDRRTALSGNTIYF.

This clonotype was observed many times. This rearrangement joins TRBV6-1 to TRBJ1-5; 8 bases map to TRBD1. The V and J ends lost 7 bases and 4 bases, in that order; junction bases with no gene match: 6. This CDR3 comprises 14 residues. Looked up from germline, CDR1 is MNHNS and CDR2 is SASEGT. CDR3: CASKETGENQPQHF. CDR3 nucleotides: TGTGCCAGCAAGGAGACAGGGGAGAATCAGCCCCAGCATTTT.

This chain uses TRBV5-4 with TRBJ2-1; 9 nucleotides match TRBD2. Per germline, CDR1 SGHNT and CDR2 YYREEE (reference sequence). CDR3 size: 16 residues. J was trimmed by 7 bases and V by 4 bases; bases with no gene match: 12. The CDR3 nucleotides read TGTGCCAGCAGCCCCCGACTAGCGGTTATGGGGAATGAGCAGTTCTTC. This translates into CASSPRLAVMGNEQFF.

The table lists this clonotype with many counts. The chain employs TRBV12-3 or TRBV12-4 and TRBJ2-1; 9 bases are a match to TRBD2. CDR3 length: 14 residues. With V trimmed by 5 bases and J by 9 bases, 8 bases remained unmatched. The CDR3 reads CASSGSGRRVEQFF. For the CDR3, the DNA is TGTGCCAGCAGTGGTAGCGGGAGAAGGGTTGAGCAGTTCTTC.

This clonotype was picked up a small number of times. This chain connects TRBV5-6 to TRBJ2-3, with 7 bases lining up with TRBD1. V trimming: 4 bases; J trimming: 4 bases; junction bases outside the gene matches: 6. The CDR3 runs 14 residues. CDR1 and CDR2 (germline): SGHDT, YYEEEE. The CDR3 nucleotides read TGTGCCAGCAGCCCGGGACAGTGGTCAGATACGCAGTATTTT. This encodes CASSPGQWSDTQYF. The full variable domain, in which reference TRBV5-6 and TRBJ2-3 provide the parts outside the CDR3, is DAGVTQSPTHLIKTRGQQVTLRCSPKSGHDTVSWYQQALGQGPQFIFQYYEEEERQRGNFPDRFSGHQFPNYSSELNVNALLLGDSALYLCASSPGQWSDTQYFGPGTRLTVL.

This clonotype has more than one count but fewer than ten. The rearrangement links TRBV13 to TRBJ2-1; 11 bases agree with TRBD2. Germline loops: CDR1 PRHDT, CDR2 FYEKMQ (reference sequence). The CDR3 totals 17 residues. The J segment lost 8 bases and the V segment lost 4 bases, leaving 13 bases of the junction unmatched. The chain's CDR3 is CASSSGSSGRAKYEQFF. The CDR3 DNA reads as TGTGCCAGCAGCTCCGGGAGTAGCGGGAGGGCCAAATATGAGCAGTTCTTC.

This clonotype was found a few times. The chain couples TRBV20-1 to TRBJ2-1; 10 nucleotides align to TRBD2. CDR1 and CDR2 (germline): DFQATT, SNEGSKA (reference sequence). The V gene end was trimmed by 6 bases and the J gene end by 5 bases; junction bases not matched to a gene: 10. The CDR3 spans 15 residues. CDR3 bases: TGCAGTGCGGGCTCTAGCGGGAGTGTCCACAATGAGCAGTTCTTC. Translated, it gives CSAGSSGSVHNEQFF.